Listed below are T cell receptor beta chains from one sample, sequenced in a study of CD8+ T cells in alopecia areata. The data were produced by immunoSEQ multiplex PCR, yet TCRdb's version contains in-frame clones alone and is incomplete. The data hold about 160,000 clones, with more than 45% observed a single time. Sequencing was done on a sample of CD4+ T cells sorted from blood. All receptors come from a human donor with alopecia areata. CDR3s include the opening cysteine and the closing phenylalanine or tryptophan. The D gene is left open where the match is weak. The listing skips clone size in some rows; elsewhere it reads once, few, many or a size class.

clone_size d_call j_call v_call cdr3_nt cdr3_aa
NA NA TRBJ2-7 TRBV7-3 TGTGCCAGCAGCCCGACGGGGGGCCACGAGCAGTACTTC CASSPTGGHEQYF
NA NA TRBJ2-4 TRBV5-6 TGTGCCAGCAGCCGTTCATGGTTACCCAAAAACATTCAGTACTTC CASSRSWLPKNIQYF
NA TRBD2 TRBJ2-7 TRBV4-2 TGTGCCAGCAGCCAAGGGGGTGGCCTAGCGGGAGCGTACGAGCAGTACTTC CASSQGGGLAGAYEQYF
NA NA TRBJ2-5 TRBV2 TGTGCCAGCAGTGTAGAGAGCTGGGAGACCCAGTACTTC CASSVESWETQYF
few TRBD1 TRBJ2-2 TRBV5-4 TGTGCCAGCAGGCGGGACAGGGGAGTAACCGGGGAGCTGTTTTTT CASRRDRGVTGELFF
few TRBD1 TRBJ1-2 TRBV25-1 TGTGCCAGCAGTCGCCGGGACAGGGAGGGATGGAATGGCTACACCTTC CASSRRDREGWNGYTF
NA TRBD2 TRBJ2-1 TRBV7-3 TGTGCCAGCAGCCCAGGCGGGACTAGTCTAAATGAGCAGTTCTTC CASSPGGTSLNEQFF
NA NA TRBJ1-1 TRBV29-1 TGCAGCGTTGTGCGGGCCCAGAACACTGAAGCTTTCTTT CSVVRAQNTEAFF
NA NA TRBJ2-5 TRBV11-2 TGTGCCAGCAGCTTCGACAGACAAGAGACCCAGTACTTC CASSFDRQETQYF
NA TRBD1 TRBJ2-4 TRBV30 TGTGCCTGGGGAGCCGATCGGGACAGGGGACGGGTAGCCAAAAACATTCAGTACTTC CAWGADRDRGRVAKNIQYF
NA NA TRBJ2-1 TRBV15 TGTGCCACCAGCAGAGATCTTGGGAGGCGCTCCTACAATGAGCAGTTCTTC CATSRDLGRRSYNEQFF
NA TRBD1 TRBJ2-1 TRBV29-1 TGCAGCGCCTCCGGGACAGACCCCTACAATGAGCAGTTCTTC CSASGTDPYNEQFF
NA NA TRBJ2-7 TRBV5-1 TGCGCCAGCAGCTCCGGGACCCCCCACCATAGCGTATACGAGCAGTACTTC CASSSGTPHHSVYEQYF
few NA TRBJ2-4 TRBV5-4 TGTGCCAGCAGCTTGGCCAGACGAAACATTCAGTACTTC CASSLARRNIQYF
NA NA TRBJ1-1 TRBV7-3 TGTGCCAGCAGCTTGTGGGTTCGCACTGAAGCTTTCTTT CASSLWVRTEAFF